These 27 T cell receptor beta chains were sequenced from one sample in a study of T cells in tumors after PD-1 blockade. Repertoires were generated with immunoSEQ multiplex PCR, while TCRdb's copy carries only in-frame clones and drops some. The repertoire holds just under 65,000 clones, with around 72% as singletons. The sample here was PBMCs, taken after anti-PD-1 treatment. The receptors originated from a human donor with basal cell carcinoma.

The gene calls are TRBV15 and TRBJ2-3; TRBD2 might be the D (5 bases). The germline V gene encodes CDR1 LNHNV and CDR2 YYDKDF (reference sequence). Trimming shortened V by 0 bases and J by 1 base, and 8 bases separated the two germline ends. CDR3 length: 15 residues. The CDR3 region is CATSRDRTRTDTQYF. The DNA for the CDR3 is TGTGCCACCAGCAGAGACCGGACTCGCACAGATACGCAGTATTTT.

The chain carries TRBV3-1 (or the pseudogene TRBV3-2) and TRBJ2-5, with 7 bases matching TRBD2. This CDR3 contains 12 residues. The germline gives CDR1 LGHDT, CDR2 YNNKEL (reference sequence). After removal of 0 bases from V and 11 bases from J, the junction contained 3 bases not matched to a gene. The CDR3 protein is CASSQEGTTQYF. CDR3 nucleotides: TGTGCCAGCAGCCAAGAAGGGACTACTCAGTACTTC.

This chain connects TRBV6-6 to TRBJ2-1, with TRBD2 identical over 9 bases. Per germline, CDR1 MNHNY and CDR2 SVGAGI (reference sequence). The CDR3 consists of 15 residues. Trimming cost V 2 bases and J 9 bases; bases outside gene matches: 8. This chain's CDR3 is CASSYVAGGLSEQFF. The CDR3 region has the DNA TGTGCCAGCAGTTACGTGGCGGGGGGGCTCAGTGAGCAGTTCTTC.

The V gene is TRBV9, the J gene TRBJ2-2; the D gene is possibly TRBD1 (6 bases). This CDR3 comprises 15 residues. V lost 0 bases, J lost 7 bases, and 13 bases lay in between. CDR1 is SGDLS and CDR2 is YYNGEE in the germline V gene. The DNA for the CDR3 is TGTGCCAGCAGCGTAGGGAACAGGGTGGTCGGGGAGCTGTTTTTT. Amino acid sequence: CASSVGNRVVGELFF.

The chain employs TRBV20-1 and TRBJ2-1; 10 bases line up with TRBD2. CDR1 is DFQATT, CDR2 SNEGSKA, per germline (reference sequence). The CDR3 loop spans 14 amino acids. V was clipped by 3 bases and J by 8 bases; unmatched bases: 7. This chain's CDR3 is CSASRGLAFHEQFF. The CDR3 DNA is TGCAGTGCTAGTCGGGGACTAGCGTTTCATGAGCAGTTCTTC.

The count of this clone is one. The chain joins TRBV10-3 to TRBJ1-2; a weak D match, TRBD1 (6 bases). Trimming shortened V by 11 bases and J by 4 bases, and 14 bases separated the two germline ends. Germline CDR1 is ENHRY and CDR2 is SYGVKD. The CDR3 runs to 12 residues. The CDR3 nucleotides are TGTGCCGGGGGGGGCGGAAGCTATGGCTACACCTTC. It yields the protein CAGGGGSYGYTF.

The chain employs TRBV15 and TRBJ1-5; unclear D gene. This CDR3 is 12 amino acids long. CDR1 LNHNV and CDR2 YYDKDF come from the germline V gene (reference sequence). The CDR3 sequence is CALRSQNQPQHF. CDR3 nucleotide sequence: TGTGCGCTTAGGAGCCAGAATCAGCCCCAGCATTTT.

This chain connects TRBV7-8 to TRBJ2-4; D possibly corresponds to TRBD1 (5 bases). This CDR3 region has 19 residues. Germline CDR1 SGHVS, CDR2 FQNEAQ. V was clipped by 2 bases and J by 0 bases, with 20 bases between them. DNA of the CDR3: TGTGCCAGCAGCTTATTCGGAACAGAGACGACAGTAGCCAAAAACATTCAGTACTTC. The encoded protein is CASSLFGTETTVAKNIQYF.

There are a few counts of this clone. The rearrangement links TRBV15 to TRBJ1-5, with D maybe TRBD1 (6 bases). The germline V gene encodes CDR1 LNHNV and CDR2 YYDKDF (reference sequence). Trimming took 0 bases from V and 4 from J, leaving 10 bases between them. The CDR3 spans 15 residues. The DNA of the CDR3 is TGTGCCACCAGCAGAGACAGGGGCCCAAATCAGCCCCAGCATTTT. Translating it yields CATSRDRGPNQPQHF.

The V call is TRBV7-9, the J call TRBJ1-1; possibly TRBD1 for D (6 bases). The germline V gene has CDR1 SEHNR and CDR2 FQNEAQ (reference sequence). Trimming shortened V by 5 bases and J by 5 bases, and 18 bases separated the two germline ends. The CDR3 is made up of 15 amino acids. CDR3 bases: TGTGCCAGCAGCCCGCTCCGAGGACAGATGACTGAAGCTTTCTTT. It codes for CASSPLRGQMTEAFF.

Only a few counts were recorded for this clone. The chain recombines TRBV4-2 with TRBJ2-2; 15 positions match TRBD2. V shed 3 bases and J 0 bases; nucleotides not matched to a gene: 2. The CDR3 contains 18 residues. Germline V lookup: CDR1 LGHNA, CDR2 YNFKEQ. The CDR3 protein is CASSQRTSGGANTGELFF. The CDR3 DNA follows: TGTGCCAGCAGCCAGAGGACTAGCGGGGGGGCGAACACCGGGGAGCTGTTTTTT.

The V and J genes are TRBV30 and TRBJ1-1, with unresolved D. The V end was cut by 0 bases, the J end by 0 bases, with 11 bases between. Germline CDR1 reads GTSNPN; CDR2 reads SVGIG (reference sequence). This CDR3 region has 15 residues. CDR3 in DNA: TGTGCCTGGAGTGTATTTTCTTCTATGAACACTGAAGCTTTCTTT. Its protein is CAWSVFSSMNTEAFF.

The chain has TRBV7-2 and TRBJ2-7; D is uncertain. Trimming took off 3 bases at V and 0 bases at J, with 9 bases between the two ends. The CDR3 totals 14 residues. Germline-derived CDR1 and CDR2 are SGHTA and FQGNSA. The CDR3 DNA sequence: TGTGCCAGCAGCTTTACCAGAAGCTCCTACGAGCAGTACTTC. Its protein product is CASSFTRSSYEQYF.

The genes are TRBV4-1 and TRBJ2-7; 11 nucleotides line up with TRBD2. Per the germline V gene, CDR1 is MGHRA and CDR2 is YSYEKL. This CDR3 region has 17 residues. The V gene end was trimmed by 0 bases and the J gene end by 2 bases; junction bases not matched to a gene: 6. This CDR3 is CASSQDRNSGGAYEQYF. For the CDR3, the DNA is TGCGCCAGCAGCCAAGATCGTAATAGCGGGGGGGCCTACGAGCAGTACTTC.

The CDR3 region is CASSRDWNTGELFF. CDR3 DNA sequence: TGTGCCAGCAGCCGGGACTGGAACACCGGGGAGCTGTTTTTT. The chain recombines TRBV5-4 with TRBJ2-2; TRBD2 might be the D (6 bases). Trimming left V 4 bases short and J 1 base short, with 8 bases between. The germline V gene has CDR1 SGHNT and CDR2 YYREEE (reference sequence). The CDR3 totals 14 residues.

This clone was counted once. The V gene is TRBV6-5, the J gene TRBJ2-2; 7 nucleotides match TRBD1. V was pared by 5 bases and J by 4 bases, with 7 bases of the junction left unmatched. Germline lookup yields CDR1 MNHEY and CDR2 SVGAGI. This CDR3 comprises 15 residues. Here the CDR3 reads CASSRTGDGTGELFF. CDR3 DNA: TGTGCCAGCAGTCGAACAGGGGATGGCACCGGGGAGCTGTTTTTT.

In DNA form, the CDR3 reads TGTGCCAGCAGCGTAGATTGGGTCGTCGGTAGCTACGAGCAGTACTTC. This encodes CASSVDWVVGSYEQYF. The chain uses TRBV9 and TRBJ2-7; no clear D gene. CDR3 size: 16 residues. In germline, CDR1 is SGDLS, CDR2 YYNGEE. Trimming took 0 bases from V and 3 from J, leaving 16 bases between them.

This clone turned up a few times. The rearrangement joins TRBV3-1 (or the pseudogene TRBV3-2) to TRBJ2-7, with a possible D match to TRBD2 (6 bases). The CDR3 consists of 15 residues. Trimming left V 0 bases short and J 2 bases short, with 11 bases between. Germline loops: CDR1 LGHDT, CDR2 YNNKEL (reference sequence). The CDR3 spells CASSQDYGGAYEQYF. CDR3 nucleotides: TGTGCCAGCAGCCAAGATTATGGCGGGGCCTACGAGCAGTACTTC.

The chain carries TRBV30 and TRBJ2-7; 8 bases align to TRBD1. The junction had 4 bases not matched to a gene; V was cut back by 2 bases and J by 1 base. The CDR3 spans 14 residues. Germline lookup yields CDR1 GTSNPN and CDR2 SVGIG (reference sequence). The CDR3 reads CAWSHGQGSYEQYF. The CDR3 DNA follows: TGTGCCTGGAGTCACGGACAGGGTTCCTACGAGCAGTACTTC.

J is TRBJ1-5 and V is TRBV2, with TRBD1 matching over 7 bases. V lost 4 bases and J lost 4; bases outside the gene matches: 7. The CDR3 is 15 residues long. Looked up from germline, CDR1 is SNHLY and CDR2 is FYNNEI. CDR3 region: CASSVNRGENQPQHF. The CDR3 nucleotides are TGTGCCAGCAGTGTAAACAGGGGAGAAAATCAGCCCCAGCATTTT.

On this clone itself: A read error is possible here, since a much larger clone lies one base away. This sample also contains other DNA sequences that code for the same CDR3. The CDR3 protein is CASSVRPGQGGNTIYF. CDR3 coding DNA: TGTGCCAGTAGCGTAAGACCGGGACAGGGTGGAAACACCATATATTTT. The rearrangement links TRBV9 to TRBJ1-3; 9 bases line up with TRBD1. Germline CDR1 SGDLS, CDR2 YYNGEE. CDR3 size: 16 residues.

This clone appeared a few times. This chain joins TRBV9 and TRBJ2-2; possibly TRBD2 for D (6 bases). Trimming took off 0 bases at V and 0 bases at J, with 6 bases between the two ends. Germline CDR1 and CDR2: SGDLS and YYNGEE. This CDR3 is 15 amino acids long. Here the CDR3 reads CASSVAGANTGELFF. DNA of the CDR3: TGTGCCAGCAGCGTAGCGGGAGCGAACACCGGGGAGCTGTTTTTT.

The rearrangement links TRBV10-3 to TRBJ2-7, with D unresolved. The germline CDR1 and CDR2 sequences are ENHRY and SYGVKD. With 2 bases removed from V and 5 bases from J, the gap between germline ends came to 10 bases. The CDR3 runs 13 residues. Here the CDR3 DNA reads TGTGCCATCAGTGAGCGGAGTCCCAACGAGCAGTACTTC. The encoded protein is CAISERSPNEQYF.

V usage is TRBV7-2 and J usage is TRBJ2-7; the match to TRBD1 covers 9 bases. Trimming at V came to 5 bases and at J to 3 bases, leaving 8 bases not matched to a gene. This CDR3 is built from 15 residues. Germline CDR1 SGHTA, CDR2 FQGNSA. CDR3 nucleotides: TGTGCCAGCAGCACCCGGACAGGGGTGGTCTACGAGCAGTACTTC. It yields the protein CASSTRTGVVYEQYF.

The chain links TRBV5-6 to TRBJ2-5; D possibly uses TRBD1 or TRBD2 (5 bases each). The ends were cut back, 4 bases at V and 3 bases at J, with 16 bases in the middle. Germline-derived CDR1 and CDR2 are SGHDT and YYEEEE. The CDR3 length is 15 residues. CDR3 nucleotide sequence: TGTGCCAGCAGCCAACCCGGGACGATGGAAGAGACCCAGTACTTC. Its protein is CASSQPGTMEETQYF.

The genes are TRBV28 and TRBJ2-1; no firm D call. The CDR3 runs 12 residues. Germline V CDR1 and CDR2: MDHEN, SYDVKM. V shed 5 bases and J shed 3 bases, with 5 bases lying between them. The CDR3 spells CASSANYNEQFF. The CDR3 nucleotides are TGTGCCAGCAGTGCAAACTACAATGAGCAGTTCTTC.

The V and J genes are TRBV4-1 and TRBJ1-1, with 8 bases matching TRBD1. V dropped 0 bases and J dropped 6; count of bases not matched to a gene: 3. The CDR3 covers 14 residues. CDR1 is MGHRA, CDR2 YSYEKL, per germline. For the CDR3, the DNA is TGCGCCAGCAGCCAAGATTTACAGGGGGCTGAAGCTTTCTTT. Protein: CASSQDLQGAEAFF.